This is a list of T cell receptor beta chains from one sample in a study of T-cell reconstitution after alpha-beta-depleted transplantation in children. TCRdb analysed the PCR reads with MiXCR anew, one entry per CDR3 protein. The data contain about 830,000 distinct CDR3 sequences, 15% to 20% of them seen just once; the ten biggest clones take up approximately 4.5%. This specimen consisted of PBMCs, mostly from graft donor cells, obtained 360 days after TCRalphabeta/CD19-depleted stem cell transplant. All receptors come from a male patient under 18 who had a stem cell transplant for acute lymphoblastic leukemia, so the T cells may come from the graft donor. Both conserved end residues are part of each CDR3. A D gene is named only where the DNA matches it firmly. The size entry is marked missing in some rows and otherwise reads once, few, many or a size class.

v_gene	j_gene	len	abundance	d_gene	CDR3nt	CDR3aa
TRBV4-2	TRBJ1-5	13	many	-	TGTGCCAGCAGCCAAGTCGGAGGCACGGCCCAGCATTTT	CASSQVGGTAQHF
TRBV10-3	TRBJ1-2	14	-	TRBD1	TGTGCCATCAGAGAACCCGGGACAGGAGATGGCTACACCTTC	CAIREPGTGDGYTF
TRBV18	TRBJ2-1	17	-	TRBD1	TGTGCCAGCTCACCACCGGTTGGACAGGGGGCGCGGCGGGAGCAGTTCTTC	CASSPPVGQGARREQFF
TRBV20-1	TRBJ1-2	12	few	-	TGCAGTGCTGACGGACAGATCTATGGCTACACCTTC	CSADGQIYGYTF
TRBV29-1	TRBJ1-1	12	few	-	TGCAGCGTTGGGCCTCAGGCGACTGAAGCTTTCTTT	CSVGPQATEAFF
TRBV13	TRBJ1-2	12	-	-	TGTGCCAGCAGCCCCGTATCCGGTGGCTACACCTTC	CASSPVSGGYTF
TRBV7-9	TRBJ2-1	16	-	TRBD2	TGTGCCAGCAGCTGGGGGACTAGCGGGAGGAAGGATGAGCAGTTCTTC	CASSWGTSGRKDEQFF
TRBV11-2	TRBJ2-7	16	-	TRBD2	TGTGCCAGCAGCTTACAGGTTACTAGCGGGTTCTACGAGCAGTACTTC	CASSLQVTSGFYEQYF
TRBV5-1	TRBJ2-3	17	few	TRBD2	TGCGCCAGCAGCTGGGGGGATAGCGGGAGGCCCACAGATACGCAGTATTTT	CASSWGDSGRPTDTQYF
TRBV5-1	TRBJ2-5	13	many	-	TGCGCCAGCAGCTTGTTTTCCCAAGAGACCCAGTACTTC	CASSLFSQETQYF
TRBV20-1	TRBJ2-7	14	few	TRBD2	TGCAGTGCTAGTGAGGTGGGAGGGCCGTACGAGCAGTACTTC	CSASEVGGPYEQYF
TRBV11-2	TRBJ1-1	19	-	-	TGTGCCAGCAGCTCACCCTCACGGAGGGGTAGGATCGGGGACACTGAAGCTTTCTTT	CASSSPSRRGRIGDTEAFF
TRBV20-1	TRBJ2-5	15	many	-	TGCAGTGCTCCAAAAGGGGGGAGTGGAGGGGAGACCCAGTACTTC	CSAPKGGSGGETQYF
TRBV7-9	TRBJ2-1	16	-	TRBD2	TGTGCCAGCAGCTTAGAGGCTAGCGGGAGACGGAATGAGCAGTTCTTC	CASSLEASGRRNEQFF
TRBV5-6	TRBJ1-5	16	-	TRBD1	TGTGCCAGCAGCTTCTATCCGGGACAGGGGAATCAGCCCCAGCATTTT	CASSFYPGQGNQPQHF
TRBV28	TRBJ1-2	15	-	TRBD1	TGTGCCAGCAGTTCCCCACCCGACAGGGGGCATGGCTACACCTTC	CASSSPPDRGHGYTF